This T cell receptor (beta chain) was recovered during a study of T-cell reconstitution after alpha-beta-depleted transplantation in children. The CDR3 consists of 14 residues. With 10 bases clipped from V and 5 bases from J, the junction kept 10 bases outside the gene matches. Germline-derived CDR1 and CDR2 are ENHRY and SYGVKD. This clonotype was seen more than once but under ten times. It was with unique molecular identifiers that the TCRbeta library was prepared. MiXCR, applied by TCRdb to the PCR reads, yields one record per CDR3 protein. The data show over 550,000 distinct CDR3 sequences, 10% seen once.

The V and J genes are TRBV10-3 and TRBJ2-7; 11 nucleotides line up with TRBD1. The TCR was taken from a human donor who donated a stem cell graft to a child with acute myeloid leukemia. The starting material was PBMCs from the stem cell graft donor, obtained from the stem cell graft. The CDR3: CATTGDRGANEQYF. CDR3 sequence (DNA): TGTGCCACGACGGGGGACAGGGGGGCCAACGAGCAGTACTTC.